A single TCR beta chain is shown here with its context. These data are taken from a study of blood T cell repertoires in COVID-19. Study overall: Acute and convalescent COVID-19 samples came from the United States, Italy and Spain. From T cells, B-cell-depleted T cells, or PBMCs came the material, which was cDNA or gDNA.

The germline gives CDR1 ENHRY, CDR2 SYGVKD. Losses at the gene ends were 5 bases for V and 3 bases for J; bases not matched to a gene: 3. The CDR3 length is 14 residues. The authors' processing: Scientists estimated how many nucleated cells there were by amplifying reference gene primers. Sequencing used immunoSEQ multiplex PCR; TCRdb keeps in-frame clones, though not all of them. The D gene and trimming were derived from the DNA, and the V and J assignments and clone size from that table. Here the sample spans 100,000 to 150,000 clones, about 81% being singletons. The chain is built from TRBV10-3 and TRBJ2-3; 9 bases align to TRBD2. The sequence came from a woman aged 80 or over with acute or convalescent COVID-19. The sequenced sample consisted of peripheral blood. The CDR3 DNA reads as TGTGCCATCAGTCCTAGCGGGGATACAGATACGCAGTATTTT. It codes for CAISPSGDTDTQYF.